This is a list of T cell receptor beta chains from one sample in a study of cytomegalovirus exposure and HLA in healthy donors. Assay: immunoSEQ multiplex PCR; the TCRdb copy retains only in-frame clones and omits some. The table records under 200,000 clones, approximately 81% of them present only once. What was sequenced was PBMCs. Source of these receptors: a woman between 45 and 60 years old in good health and CMV-seronegative. Both conserved end residues are part of each CDR3. Some rows mark clone size as missing; the rest say once, few, many or name a class of expanded clone.

clone size	V gene	J gene	CDR3 protein
NA	TRBV27	TRBJ1-5	CASRLGASNQPQHF
NA	TRBV7-2	TRBJ1-2	CASSLQGAATNYGYTF
NA	TRBV29-1	TRBJ1-4	CSVAGEFEKLFF
NA	TRBV6-5	TRBJ1-1	CASSYSGRNTEAFF
NA	TRBV9	TRBJ2-5	CASSRGSGPYQETQYF
NA	TRBV5-1	TRBJ1-1	CASSLAGQGWTEAFF
NA	TRBV7-2	NA	CASSFRLAGVDEQYF
NA	TRBV2	TRBJ1-4	CASSGQNNEKLFF
NA	TRBV27	TRBJ1-5	CASSQIGGRSSQPQHF
NA	TRBV7-9	TRBJ2-1	CASSLAASAGGSWDEQFF
NA	TRBV11-2	TRBJ2-1	CASSTRQGAGNEQFF
NA	TRBV18	TRBJ2-5	CASSPRGRETQYF
NA	TRBV28	TRBJ2-1	CASSPVGLAMNNEQFF
few	TRBV7-8	TRBJ1-3	CASSLDRIGNTIYF
once	TRBV2	TRBJ1-3	CASSEGVGSGDTIYF
few	TRBV7-9	TRBJ1-4	CSSSLGFGTNEKLFF
once	TRBV7-9	TRBJ1-1	CASTLGGLNTEAFF
NA	TRBV18	TRBJ2-3	CASSPLGSGGGTDTQYF
NA	TRBV5-1	TRBJ2-1	CASSLGGGSSYNEQFF
NA	TRBV19	TRBJ1-2	CASSPNPGQGGYGYTF
NA	TRBV9	TRBJ2-3	CASTVTSSTDTQYF
NA	TRBV19	TRBJ2-1	CASSIAPGRARYNEQFF
NA	TRBV5-1	TRBJ2-1	CASSSYNEQFF
once	TRBV10-3	TRBJ2-5	CAIKSSGGDQETQYF
NA	TRBV5-3	TRBJ2-1	CARRDYYNEQFF
NA	TRBV19	TRBJ1-3	CASRTTIFSGNTIYF
NA	TRBV19	TRBJ1-4	CASIGTTNEKLFF